These T cell receptor beta chains were read from a single sample in a study of STAT5B mutations in CD4+ large granular lymphocyte leukemia. Some clones are missing from TCRdb's copy, which holds only in-frame ones; the method was immunoSEQ multiplex PCR. The sample contains fewer than 35,000 clones, just under 75% of which appear only once. Sequences were obtained from CD4+ T cells from blood buffy coats. The receptors were sampled from a human donor in good health. CDR3s include the opening cysteine and the closing phenylalanine or tryptophan. Each record gives: clone size, J gene, V gene, CDR3 length, D gene, CDR3 DNA, CDR3 protein. D genes are given only for firm matches. Expanded clones get a size class; other rows say once, few or many, or leave the size out.

size: .
J: TRBJ1-1
V: TRBV28
length: 13
D: TRBD1
DNA: TGTGCCAGCAGACCGGGACAGGGGGCTGAAGCTTTCTTT
CDR3: CASRPGQGAEAFF

size: .
J: TRBJ1-2
V: TRBV18
length: 15
D: .
DNA: TGTGCCAGCTCCCCGGCGGGGCAGCCTAACTATGGCTACACCTTC
CDR3: CASSPAGQPNYGYTF

size: .
J: TRBJ2-5
V: TRBV7-2
length: 13
D: .
DNA: TGTGCCAGCAGCTTAGGCAGGGTTGAGACCCAGTACTTC
CDR3: CASSLGRVETQYF

size: .
J: TRBJ2-2
V: TRBV5-1
length: 14
D: .
DNA: TGCGCCAGCAGCAGAGACTCCTCCACCGGGGAGCTGTTTTTT
CDR3: CASSRDSSTGELFF

size: .
J: TRBJ2-6
V: TRBV28
length: 17
D: .
DNA: TGTGCCAGCAGTTTAGGGGGGGCGGTCTCTGGGGCCAACGTCCTGACTTTC
CDR3: CASSLGGAVSGANVLTF

size: .
J: TRBJ1-2
V: TRBV2
length: 13
D: TRBD1
DNA: TGTGCCAGCAGTAGGGACAGGGAGGATGGCTACACCTTC
CDR3: CASSRDREDGYTF

size: .
J: TRBJ1-2
V: TRBV7-9
length: 13
D: .
DNA: TGTGCCAGCAGCTTATCTGGGCCTGATGGCTACACCTTC
CDR3: CASSLSGPDGYTF

size: few
J: TRBJ1-1
V: TRBV7-9
length: 13
D: .
DNA: TGTGCCAGCAGCTTACAGAGGGACACTGAAGCTTTCTTT
CDR3: CASSLQRDTEAFF

size: few
J: TRBJ2-6
V: TRBV9
length: 16
D: .
DNA: TGTGCCAGCAGCGCCTCCTCAGGGGCTGGGGCCAACGTCCTGACTTTC
CDR3: CASSASSGAGANVLTF

size: .
J: TRBJ1-2
V: TRBV28
length: 15
D: TRBD1
DNA: TGTGCCAGCAAAGATTCGACAGGGGCCGTATATGGCTACACCTTC
CDR3: CASKDSTGAVYGYTF